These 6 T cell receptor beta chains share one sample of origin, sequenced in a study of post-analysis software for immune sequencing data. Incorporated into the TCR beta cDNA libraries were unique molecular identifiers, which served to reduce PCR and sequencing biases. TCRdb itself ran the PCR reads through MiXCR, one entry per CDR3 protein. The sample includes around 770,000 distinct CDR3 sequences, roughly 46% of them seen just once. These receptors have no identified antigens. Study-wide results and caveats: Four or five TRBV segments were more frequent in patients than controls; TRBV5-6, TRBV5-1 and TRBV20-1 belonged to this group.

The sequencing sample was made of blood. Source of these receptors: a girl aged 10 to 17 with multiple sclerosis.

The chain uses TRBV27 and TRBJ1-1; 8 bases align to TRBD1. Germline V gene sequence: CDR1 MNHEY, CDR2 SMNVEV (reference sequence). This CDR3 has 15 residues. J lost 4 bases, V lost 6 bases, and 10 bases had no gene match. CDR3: CASSVLQGVGTEAFF. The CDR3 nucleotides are TGTGCCAGCAGCGTCTTACAGGGGGTTGGCACTGAAGCTTTCTTT.

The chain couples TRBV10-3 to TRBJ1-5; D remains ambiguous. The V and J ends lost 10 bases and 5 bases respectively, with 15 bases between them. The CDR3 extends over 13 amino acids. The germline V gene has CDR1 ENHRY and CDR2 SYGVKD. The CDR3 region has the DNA TGTGCCACCTGCCACCAAGAGGATCAGCCCCAGCATTTT. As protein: CATCHQEDQPQHF.

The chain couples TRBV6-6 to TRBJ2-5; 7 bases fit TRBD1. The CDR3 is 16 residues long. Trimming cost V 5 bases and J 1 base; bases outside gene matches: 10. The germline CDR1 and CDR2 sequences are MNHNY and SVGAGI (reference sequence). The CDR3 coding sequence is TGTGCCAGCAGTGGGATGTTGACAGGGTTCCAAGAGACCCAGTACTTC. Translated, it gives CASSGMLTGFQETQYF.

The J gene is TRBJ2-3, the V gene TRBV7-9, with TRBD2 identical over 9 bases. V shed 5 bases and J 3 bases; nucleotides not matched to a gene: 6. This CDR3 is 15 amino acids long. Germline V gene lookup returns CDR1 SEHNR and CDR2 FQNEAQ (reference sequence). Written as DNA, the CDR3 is TGTGCCAGCAGCACCTCTAGCGGGACGACAGATACGCAGTATTTT. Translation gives CASSTSSGTTDTQYF.

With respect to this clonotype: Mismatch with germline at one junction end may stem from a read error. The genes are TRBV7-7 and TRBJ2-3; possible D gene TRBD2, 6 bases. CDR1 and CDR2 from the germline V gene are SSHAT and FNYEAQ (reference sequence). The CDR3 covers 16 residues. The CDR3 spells CASSPGGGPGTDTQYF. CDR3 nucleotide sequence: TGTGCTAGCAGCCCAGGCGGAGGGCCAGGCACAGATACGCAGTATTTT.

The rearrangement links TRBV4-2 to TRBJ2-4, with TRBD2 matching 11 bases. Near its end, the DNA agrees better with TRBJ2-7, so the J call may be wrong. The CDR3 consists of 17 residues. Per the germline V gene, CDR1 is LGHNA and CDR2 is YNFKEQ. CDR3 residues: CASSQESTSGSSYEQYF. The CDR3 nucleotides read TGTGCCAGCAGCCAAGAAAGTACTAGCGGGAGTAGCTACGAGCAGTACTTC.